The present TCR beta chain was sequenced within a study of blood T cell repertoires in COVID-19. Study-level background: Acute and convalescent COVID-19 samples came from the United States, Italy and Spain. T cells, B-cell-depleted T cells, or PBMCs supplied cDNA or gDNA.

This CDR3 region has 15 residues. CDR1 MNHEY and CDR2 SMNVEV come from the germline V gene (reference sequence). V lost 3 bases to trimming and J lost 7 bases; unmatched junction nucleotides: 3. As originally analysed: Reference gene primer amplification yielded estimated nucleated cell counts. Sequencing was performed with immunoSEQ multiplex PCR; in TCRdb, only in-frame clones are kept and a portion is missing. V, J and clone size derive from that table, while D and trimming were established from the DNA sequence. Altogether 120,000 or so clones are present, about 80% being singletons, with the ten largest covering around 25%.

V is TRBV27 and J is TRBJ2-1; 13 bases are a match to TRBD2. Input material: peripheral blood. The source is a human donor in a cohort sampled during active COVID-19. CDR3 sequence reads: CASSFGTSGKNEQFF. The CDR3 DNA follows: TGTGCCAGCAGTTTCGGGACTAGCGGGAAAAATGAGCAGTTCTTC.